This T cell receptor beta chain was identified in a study of blood T cell repertoires in COVID-19. Looking at the study overall: Italy, Spain and the United States were the sources of the convalescent and acute COVID-19 samples.

This clone was found a few times. Measured with immunoSEQ multiplex PCR; TCRdb has only the in-frame clones, and not every one. In the table there are 200,000 to 250,000 clones, 80% to 85% of which are singletons. The clonotype was recovered from a woman older than 75 with active or convalescent COVID-19. The sample taken for sequencing was peripheral blood.

CDR3 nucleotide sequence: TGTGCCAGTAGCAACCCTGCGGGGGCTCATAGCAATCAGCCCCAGCATTTT. It specifies CASSNPAGAHSNQPQHF. The rearrangement uses TRBV19 and TRBJ1-5, with a tentative D call TRBD1 (6 bases). Trimming cost V 6 bases and J 0 bases, with 18 bases left between them. This CDR3 comprises 17 residues. CDR1 and CDR2 (germline): LNHDA, SQIVND (reference sequence).